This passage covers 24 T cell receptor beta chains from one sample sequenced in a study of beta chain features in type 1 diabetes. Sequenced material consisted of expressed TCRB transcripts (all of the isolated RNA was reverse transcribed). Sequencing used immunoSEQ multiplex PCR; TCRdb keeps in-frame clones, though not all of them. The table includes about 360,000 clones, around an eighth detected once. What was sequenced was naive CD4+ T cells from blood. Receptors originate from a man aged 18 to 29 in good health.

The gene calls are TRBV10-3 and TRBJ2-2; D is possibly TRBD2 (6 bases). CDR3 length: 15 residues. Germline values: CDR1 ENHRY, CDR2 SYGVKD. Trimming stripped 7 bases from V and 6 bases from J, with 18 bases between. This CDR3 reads CAINAGTLGSGELFF. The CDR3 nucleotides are TGTGCCATCAATGCCGGGACTCTCGGGTCCGGGGAGCTGTTTTTT.

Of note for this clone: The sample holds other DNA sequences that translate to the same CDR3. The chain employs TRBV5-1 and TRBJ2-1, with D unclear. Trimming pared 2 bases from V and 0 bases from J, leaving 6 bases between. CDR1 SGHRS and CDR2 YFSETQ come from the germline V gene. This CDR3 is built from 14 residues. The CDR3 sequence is CASSLRSSYNEQFF. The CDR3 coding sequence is TGCGCCAGCAGCTTACGGAGCTCCTACAATGAGCAGTTCTTC.

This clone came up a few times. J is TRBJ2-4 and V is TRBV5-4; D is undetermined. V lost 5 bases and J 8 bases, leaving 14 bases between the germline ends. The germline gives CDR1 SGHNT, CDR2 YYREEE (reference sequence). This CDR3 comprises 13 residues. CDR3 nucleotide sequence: TGTGCCAGCAGTGCATCCTTTCTAGACATTCAGTACTTC. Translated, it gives CASSASFLDIQYF.

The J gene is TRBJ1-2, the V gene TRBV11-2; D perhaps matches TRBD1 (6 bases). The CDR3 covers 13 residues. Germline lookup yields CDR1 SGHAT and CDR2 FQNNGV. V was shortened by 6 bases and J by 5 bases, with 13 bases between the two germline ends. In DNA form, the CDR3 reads TGTGCCAGCAGACGTACAGGGAAATATGGCTACACCTTC. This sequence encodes CASRRTGKYGYTF.

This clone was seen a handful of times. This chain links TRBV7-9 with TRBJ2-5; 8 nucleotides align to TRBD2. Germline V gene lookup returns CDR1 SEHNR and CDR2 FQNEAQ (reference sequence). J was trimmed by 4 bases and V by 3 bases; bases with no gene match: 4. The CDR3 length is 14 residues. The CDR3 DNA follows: TGTGCCAGCAGCTTTGCGGGGGGTTCAGAGACCCAGTACTTC. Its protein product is CASSFAGGSETQYF.

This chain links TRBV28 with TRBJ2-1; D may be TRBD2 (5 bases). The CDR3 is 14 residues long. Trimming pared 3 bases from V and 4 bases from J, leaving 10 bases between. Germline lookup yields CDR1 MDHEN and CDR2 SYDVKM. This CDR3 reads CASSFRGEYNEQFF. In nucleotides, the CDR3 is TGTGCCAGCAGTTTCCGGGGAGAGTACAATGAGCAGTTCTTC.

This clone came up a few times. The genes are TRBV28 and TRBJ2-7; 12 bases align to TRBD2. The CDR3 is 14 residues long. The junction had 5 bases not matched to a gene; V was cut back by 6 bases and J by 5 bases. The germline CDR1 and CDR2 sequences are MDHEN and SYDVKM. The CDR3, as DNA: TGTGCCAGCAGCCGACTAGCGGGAGACAACGAGCAGTACTTC. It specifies CASSRLAGDNEQYF.

The CDR3 DNA reads TGTGCCAGCAGTTACTCGATAGCGGGATACCTAGATACGCAGTATTTT. As protein: CASSYSIAGYLDTQYF. The chain combines TRBV6-5 with TRBJ2-3; 8 bases match TRBD2. The germline V gene has CDR1 MNHEY and CDR2 SVGAGI. The CDR3 runs 16 residues. The V and J ends lost 0 bases and 5 bases, in that order; junction bases with no gene match: 7.

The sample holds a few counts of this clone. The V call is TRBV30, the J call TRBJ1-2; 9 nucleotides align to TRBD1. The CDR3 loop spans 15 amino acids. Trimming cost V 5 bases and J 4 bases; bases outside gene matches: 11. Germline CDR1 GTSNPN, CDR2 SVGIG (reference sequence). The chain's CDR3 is CAWAPGTGNGYGYTF. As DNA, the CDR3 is TGTGCCTGGGCTCCCGGGACAGGGAATGGCTATGGCTACACCTTC.

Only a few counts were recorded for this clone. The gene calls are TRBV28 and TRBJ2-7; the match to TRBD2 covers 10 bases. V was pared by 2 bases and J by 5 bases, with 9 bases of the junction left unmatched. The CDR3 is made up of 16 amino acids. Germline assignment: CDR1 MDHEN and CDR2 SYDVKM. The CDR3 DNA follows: TGTGCCAGCAGTTTACCAGCGGGAGGGCCTCGGAACGAGCAGTACTTC. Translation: CASSLPAGGPRNEQYF.

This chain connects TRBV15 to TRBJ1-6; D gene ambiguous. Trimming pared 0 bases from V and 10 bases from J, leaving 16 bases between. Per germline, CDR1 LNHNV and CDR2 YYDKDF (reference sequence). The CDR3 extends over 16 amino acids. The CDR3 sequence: CATSRDQRGFHSPLHF. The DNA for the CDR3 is TGTGCCACCAGCAGAGATCAAAGAGGGTTTCACTCACCCCTCCACTTT. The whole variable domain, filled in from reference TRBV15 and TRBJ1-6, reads DAMVIQNPRYQVTQFGKPVTLSCSQTLNHNVMYWYQQKSSQAPKLLFHYYDKDFNNEADTPDNFQSRRPNTSFCFLDIRSPGLGDTAMYLCATSRDQRGFHSPLHFGNGTRLTVT.

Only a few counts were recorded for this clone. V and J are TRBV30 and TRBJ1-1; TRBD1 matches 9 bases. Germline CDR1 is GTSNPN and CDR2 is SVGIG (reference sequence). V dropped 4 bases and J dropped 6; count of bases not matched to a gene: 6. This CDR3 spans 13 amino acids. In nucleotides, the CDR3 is TGTGCCTGGAACCGGGACAGGGTCGCTGAAGCTTTCTTT. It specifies CAWNRDRVAEAFF.

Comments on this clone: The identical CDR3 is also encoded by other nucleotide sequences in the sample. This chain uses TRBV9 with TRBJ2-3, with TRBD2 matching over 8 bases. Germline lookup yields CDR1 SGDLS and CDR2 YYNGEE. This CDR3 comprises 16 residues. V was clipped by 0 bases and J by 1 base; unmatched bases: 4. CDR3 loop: CASSVVAGGRTDTQYF. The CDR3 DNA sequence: TGTGCCAGCAGCGTAGTGGCGGGAGGCCGCACAGATACGCAGTATTTT.

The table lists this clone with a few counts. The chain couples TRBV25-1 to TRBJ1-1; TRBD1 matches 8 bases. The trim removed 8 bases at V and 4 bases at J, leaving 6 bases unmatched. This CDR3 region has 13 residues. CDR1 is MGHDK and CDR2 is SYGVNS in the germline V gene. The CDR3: CASSRTGFTEAFF. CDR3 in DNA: TGTGCCAGCTCGAGGACAGGGTTCACTGAAGCTTTCTTT.

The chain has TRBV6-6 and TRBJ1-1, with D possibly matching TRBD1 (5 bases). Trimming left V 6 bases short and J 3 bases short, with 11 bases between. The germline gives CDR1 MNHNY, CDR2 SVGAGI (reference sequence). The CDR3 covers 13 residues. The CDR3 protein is CASRGGGYTEAFF. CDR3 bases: TGTGCCAGCAGGGGCGGGGGATACACTGAAGCTTTCTTT.

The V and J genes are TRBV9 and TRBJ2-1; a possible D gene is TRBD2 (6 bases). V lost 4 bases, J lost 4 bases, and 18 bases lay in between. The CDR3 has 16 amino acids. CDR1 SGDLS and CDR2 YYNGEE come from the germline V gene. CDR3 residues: CASSPPGVAVYNEQFF. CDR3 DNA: TGTGCCAGCAGCCCCCCAGGAGTAGCGGTATACAATGAGCAGTTCTTC.

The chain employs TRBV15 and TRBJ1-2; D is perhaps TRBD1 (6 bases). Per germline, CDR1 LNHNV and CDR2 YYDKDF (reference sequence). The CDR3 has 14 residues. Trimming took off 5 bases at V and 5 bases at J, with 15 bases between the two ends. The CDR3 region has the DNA TGTGCCACCAGCCCTGACAGGCTACCATATGGCTACACCTTC. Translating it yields CATSPDRLPYGYTF.

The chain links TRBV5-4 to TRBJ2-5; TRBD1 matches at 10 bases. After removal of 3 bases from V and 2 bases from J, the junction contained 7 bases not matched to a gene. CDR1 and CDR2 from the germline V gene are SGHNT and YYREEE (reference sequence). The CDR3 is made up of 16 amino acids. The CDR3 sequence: CASSSDMGQGQETQYF. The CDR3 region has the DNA TGTGCCAGCAGCTCCGATATGGGACAGGGGCAAGAGACCCAGTACTTC. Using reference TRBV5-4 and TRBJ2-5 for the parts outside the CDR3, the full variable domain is ETGVTQSPTHLIKTRGQQVTLRCSSQSGHNTVSWYQQALGQGPQFIFQYYREEENGRGNFPPRFSGLQFPNYSSELNVNALELDDSALYLCASSSDMGQGQETQYFGPGTRLLVL.

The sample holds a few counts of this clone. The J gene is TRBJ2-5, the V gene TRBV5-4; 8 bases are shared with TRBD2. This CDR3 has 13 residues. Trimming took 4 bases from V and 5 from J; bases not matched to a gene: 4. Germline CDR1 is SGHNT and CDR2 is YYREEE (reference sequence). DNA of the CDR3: TGTGCCAGCAGCCGGGGGGGACATGAGACCCAGTACTTC. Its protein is CASSRGGHETQYF.

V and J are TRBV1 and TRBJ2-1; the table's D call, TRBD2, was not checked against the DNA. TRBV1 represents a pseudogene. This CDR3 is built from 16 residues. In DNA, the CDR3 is TGCACCAGCAGCCAGGCCGGGACTAGATCCTACAATGAGCAGTTCTTC. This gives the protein CTSSQAGTRSYNEQFF.

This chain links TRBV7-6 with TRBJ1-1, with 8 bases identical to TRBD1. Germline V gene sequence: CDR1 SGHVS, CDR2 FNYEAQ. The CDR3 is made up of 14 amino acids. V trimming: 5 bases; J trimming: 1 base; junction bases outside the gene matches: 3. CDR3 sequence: CASSLRGRNTEAFF. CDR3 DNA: TGTGCCAGCAGCCTCAGGGGGCGGAACACTGAAGCTTTCTTT.

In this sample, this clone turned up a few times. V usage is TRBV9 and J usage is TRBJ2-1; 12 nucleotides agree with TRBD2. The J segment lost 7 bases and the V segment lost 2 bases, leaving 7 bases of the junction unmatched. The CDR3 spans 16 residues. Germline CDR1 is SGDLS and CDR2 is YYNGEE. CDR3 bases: TGTGCCAGCAGCGTTCTACTAGCGGGGGGTACAAATGAGCAGTTCTTC. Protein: CASSVLLAGGTNEQFF.

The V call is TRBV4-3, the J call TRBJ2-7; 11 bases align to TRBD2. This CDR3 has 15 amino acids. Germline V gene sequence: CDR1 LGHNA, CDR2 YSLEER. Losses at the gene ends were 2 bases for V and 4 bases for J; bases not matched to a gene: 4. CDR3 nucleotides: TGCGCCAGCAGCCAATTAGCGGGGGGGCCTTACGAGCAGTACTTC. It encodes CASSQLAGGPYEQYF.

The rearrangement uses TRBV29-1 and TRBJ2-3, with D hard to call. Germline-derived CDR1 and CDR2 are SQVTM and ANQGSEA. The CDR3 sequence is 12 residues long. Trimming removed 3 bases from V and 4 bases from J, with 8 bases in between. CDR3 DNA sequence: TGCAGCGTTGACCTCCTCCCAGATACGCAGTATTTT. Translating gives CSVDLLPDTQYF.